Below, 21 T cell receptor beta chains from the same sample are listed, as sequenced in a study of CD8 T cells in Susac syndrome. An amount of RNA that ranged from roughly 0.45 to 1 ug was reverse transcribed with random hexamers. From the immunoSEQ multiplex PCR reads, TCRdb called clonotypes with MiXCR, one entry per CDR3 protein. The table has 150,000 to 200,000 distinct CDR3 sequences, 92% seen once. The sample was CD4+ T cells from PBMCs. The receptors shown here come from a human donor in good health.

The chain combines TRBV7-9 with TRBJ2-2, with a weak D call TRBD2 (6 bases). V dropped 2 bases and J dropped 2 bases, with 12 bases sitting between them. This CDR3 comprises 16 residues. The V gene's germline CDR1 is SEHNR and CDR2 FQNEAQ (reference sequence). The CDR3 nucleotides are TGTGCCAGCAGCTTATATCGGGGACTTAACACCGGGGAGCTGTTTTTT. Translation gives CASSLYRGLNTGELFF.

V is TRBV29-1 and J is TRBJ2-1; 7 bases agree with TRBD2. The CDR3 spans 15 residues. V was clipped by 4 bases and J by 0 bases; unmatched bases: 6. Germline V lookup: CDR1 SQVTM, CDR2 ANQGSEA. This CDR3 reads CSVVSGGSSYNEQFF. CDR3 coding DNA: TGCAGCGTTGTCTCCGGCGGGAGCTCCTACAATGAGCAGTTCTTC.

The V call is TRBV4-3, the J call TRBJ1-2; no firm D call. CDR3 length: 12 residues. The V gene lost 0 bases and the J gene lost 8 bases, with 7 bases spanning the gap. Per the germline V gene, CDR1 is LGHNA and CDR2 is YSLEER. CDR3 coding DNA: TGCGCCAGCAGCCAAGAGGGCATGGGCTACACCTTC. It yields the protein CASSQEGMGYTF.

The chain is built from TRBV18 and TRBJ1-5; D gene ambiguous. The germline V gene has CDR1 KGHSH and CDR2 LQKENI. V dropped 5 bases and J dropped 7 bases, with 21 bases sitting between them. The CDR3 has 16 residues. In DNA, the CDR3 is TGTGCCAGCTCATTCTTCGAGGGAAATGTCGGCCAGCCCCAGCATTTT. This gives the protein CASSFFEGNVGQPQHF.

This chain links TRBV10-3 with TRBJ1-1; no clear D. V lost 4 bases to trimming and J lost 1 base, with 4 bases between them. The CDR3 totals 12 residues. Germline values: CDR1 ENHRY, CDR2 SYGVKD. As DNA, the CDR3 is TGTGCCATCAGTGGGGAGAACACTGAAGCTTTCTTT. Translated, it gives CAISGENTEAFF.

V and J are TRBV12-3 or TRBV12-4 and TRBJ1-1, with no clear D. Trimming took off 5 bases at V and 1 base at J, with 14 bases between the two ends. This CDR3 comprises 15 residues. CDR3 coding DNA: TGTGCCAGCAGTCCCACCGGGATTCGGAACACTGAAGCTTTCTTT. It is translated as CASSPTGIRNTEAFF.

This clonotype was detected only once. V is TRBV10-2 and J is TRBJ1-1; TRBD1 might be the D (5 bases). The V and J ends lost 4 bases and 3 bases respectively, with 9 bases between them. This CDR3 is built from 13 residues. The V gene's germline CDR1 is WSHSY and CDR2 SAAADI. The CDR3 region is CASSGGTHTEAFF. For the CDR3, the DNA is TGCGCCAGCAGTGGGGGGACTCACACTGAAGCTTTCTTT.

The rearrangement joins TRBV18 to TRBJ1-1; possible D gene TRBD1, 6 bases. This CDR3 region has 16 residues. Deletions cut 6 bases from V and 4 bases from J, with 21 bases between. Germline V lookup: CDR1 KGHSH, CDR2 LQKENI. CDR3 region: CASSPAAGAVGTEAFF. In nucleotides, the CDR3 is TGTGCCAGCTCTCCTGCGGCGGGGGCCGTGGGCACTGAAGCTTTCTTT.

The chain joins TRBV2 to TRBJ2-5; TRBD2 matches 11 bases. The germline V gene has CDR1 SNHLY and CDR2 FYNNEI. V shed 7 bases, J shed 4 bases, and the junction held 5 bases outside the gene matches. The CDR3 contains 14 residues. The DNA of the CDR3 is TGTGCCAGCATAGAACTAGCGGGAGCAGAGACCCAGTACTTC. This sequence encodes CASIELAGAETQYF.

CDR3 in DNA: TGTGCCAGCACCCCAGGCTTCTATAATTCACCCCTCCACTTT. Residues: CASTPGFYNSPLHF. The rearrangement links TRBV6-5 to TRBJ1-6; D gene ambiguous. Trimming removed 7 bases at V and 3 bases at J, with 10 bases between. The CDR3 contains 14 residues. Germline V gene data show CDR1 as MNHEY and CDR2 as SVGAGI.

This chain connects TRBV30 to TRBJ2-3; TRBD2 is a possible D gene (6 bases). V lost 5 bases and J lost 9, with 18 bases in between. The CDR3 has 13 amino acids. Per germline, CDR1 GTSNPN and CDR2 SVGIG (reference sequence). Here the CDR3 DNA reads TGTGCCTGGGGAGGGACCTCAGGGTTAACGCAGTATTTT. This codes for CAWGGTSGLTQYF.

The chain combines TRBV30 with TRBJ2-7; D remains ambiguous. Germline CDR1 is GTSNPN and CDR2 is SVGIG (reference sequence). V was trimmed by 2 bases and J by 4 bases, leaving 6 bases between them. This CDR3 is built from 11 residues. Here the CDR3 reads CAWSFNYEQYF. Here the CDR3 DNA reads TGTGCCTGGAGTTTCAATTACGAGCAGTACTTC.

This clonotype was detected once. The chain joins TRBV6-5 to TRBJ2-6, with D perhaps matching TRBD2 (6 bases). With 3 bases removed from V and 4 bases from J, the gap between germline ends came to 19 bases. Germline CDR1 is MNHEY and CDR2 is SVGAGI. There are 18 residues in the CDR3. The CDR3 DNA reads TGTGCCAGCAGTTATACATCCTGGAGGGCATCCGGGGCCAACGTCCTGACTTTC. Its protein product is CASSYTSWRASGANVLTF.

CDR3 nucleotide sequence: TGTGCCAGCACAACCGGGACTAGCCGCTCCTACGAGCAGTACTTC. This encodes CASTTGTSRSYEQYF. The chain employs TRBV6-1 and TRBJ2-7; 9 nucleotides align to TRBD2. This CDR3 contains 15 residues. The V segment lost 7 bases and the J segment 0 bases; nucleotides outside the gene matches: 7. Germline values: CDR1 MNHNS, CDR2 SASEGT.

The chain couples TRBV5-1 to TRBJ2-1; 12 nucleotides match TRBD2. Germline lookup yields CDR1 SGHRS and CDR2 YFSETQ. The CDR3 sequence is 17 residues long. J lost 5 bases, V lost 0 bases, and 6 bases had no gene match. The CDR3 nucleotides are TGCGCCAGCAGCTTGGCGACTAGCGGGAGTTTCGACAATGAGCAGTTCTTC. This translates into CASSLATSGSFDNEQFF. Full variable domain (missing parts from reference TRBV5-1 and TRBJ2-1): KAGVTQTPRYLIKTRGQQVTLSCSPISGHRSVSWYQQTPGQGLQFLFEYFSETQRNKGNFPGRFSGRQFSNSRSEMNVSTLELGDSALYLCASSLATSGSFDNEQFFGPGTRLTVL.

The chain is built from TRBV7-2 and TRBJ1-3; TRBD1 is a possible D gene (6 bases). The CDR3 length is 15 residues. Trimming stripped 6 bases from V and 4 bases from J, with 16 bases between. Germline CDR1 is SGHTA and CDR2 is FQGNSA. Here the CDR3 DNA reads TGTGCCAGCAGTTCCCCGAGGGGGACGGGAAACACCATATATTTT. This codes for CASSSPRGTGNTIYF. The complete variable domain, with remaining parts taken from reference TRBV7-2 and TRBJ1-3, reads GAGVSQSPSNKVTEKGKDVELRCDPISGHTALYWYRQSLGQGLEFLIYFQGNSAPDKSGLPSDRFSAERTGGSVSTLTIQRTQQEDSAVYLCASSSPRGTGNTIYFGEGSWLTVV.

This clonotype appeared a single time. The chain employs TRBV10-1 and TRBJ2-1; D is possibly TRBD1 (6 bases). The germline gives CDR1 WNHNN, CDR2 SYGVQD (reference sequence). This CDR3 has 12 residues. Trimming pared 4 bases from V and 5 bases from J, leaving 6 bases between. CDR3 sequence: CASSGQDNEQFF. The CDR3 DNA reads TGCGCCAGCAGTGGACAGGACAATGAGCAGTTCTTC.

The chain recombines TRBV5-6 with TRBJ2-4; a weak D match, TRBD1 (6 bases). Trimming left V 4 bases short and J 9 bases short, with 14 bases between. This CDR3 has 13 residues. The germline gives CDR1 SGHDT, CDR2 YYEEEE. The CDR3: CASSGTLGGIQYF. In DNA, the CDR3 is TGTGCCAGCAGCGGAACTTTAGGGGGCATTCAGTACTTC.

Written as DNA, the CDR3 is TGCAGTGCTGACGGAACGACGGGGGCTGAGACCCAGTACTTC. Its protein product is CSADGTTGAETQYF. The gene calls are TRBV20-1 and TRBJ2-5; D assignment may be TRBD1 or TRBD2 (6 bases each). Germline V gives CDR1 DFQATT, CDR2 SNEGSKA (reference sequence). This CDR3 comprises 14 residues. Trimming stripped 5 bases from V and 5 bases from J, with 18 bases between.

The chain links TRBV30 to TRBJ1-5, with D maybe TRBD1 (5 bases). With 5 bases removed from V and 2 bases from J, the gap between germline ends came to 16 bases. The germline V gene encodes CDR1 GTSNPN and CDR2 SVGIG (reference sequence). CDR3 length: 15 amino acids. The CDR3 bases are TGTGCCTGGTCGAGGGGCGGGGCGGGCAATCAGCCCCAGCATTTT. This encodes CAWSRGGAGNQPQHF. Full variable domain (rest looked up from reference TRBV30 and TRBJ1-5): SQTIHQWPATLVQPVGSPLSLECTVEGTSNPNLYWYRQAAGRGLQLLFYSVGIGQISSEVPQNLSASRPQDRQFILSSKKLLLSDSGFYLCAWSRGGAGNQPQHFGDGTRLSIL.

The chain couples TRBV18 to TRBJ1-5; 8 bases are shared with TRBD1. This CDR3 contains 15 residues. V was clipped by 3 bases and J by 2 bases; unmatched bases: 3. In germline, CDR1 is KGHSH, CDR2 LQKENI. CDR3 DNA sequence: TGTGCCAGCTCACCGACAGGGGACGGCAATCAGCCCCAGCATTTT. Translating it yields CASSPTGDGNQPQHF.